This entry lists 26 T cell receptor beta chains sequenced from one sample in a study of patients and donors after allogeneic stem cell transplantation. Via MiXCR, TCRdb re-called the RT-PCR reads, giving one row per CDR3 protein. The top ten hold roughly 6% of the sample, which has 800,000 to 1,000,000 distinct CDR3 sequences, about a sixth seen once. The sequenced sample consisted of blood, either unsorted or a sorted T cell fraction (not recorded which). Receptor source: a human donor who was either an allogeneic HSCT recipient or a stem cell or donor lymphocyte infusion donor (not recorded which). It is not recorded whose cells these are; they may come from a transplant donor.

This clonotype was picked up many times. CDR3 DNA sequence: TGTGCCACCAGTGACCCAACTTTGGGGAACACCGGGGAGCTGTTTTTT. Translated, it gives CATSDPTLGNTGELFF. The genes are TRBV24-1 and TRBJ2-2; no clear D gene. This CDR3 is 16 amino acids long. The V gene lost 4 bases and the J gene lost 1 base, with 12 bases spanning the gap. CDR1 KGHDR and CDR2 SFDVKD come from the germline V gene.

Only a few counts were recorded for this clonotype. The chain has TRBV24-1 and TRBJ2-2; D is perhaps TRBD2 (5 bases). The CDR3 spans 18 residues. CDR1 and CDR2 (germline): KGHDR, SFDVKD. Between the trimmed V and J ends, which lost 4 bases and 5 bases, there was a span of 22 bases. The DNA for the CDR3 is TGTGCCACCAGTGAATCCCCGGGATTGAGCGGTACGACCGGGGAGCTGTTTTTT. Protein: CATSESPGLSGTTGELFF.

There are a few counts of this clonotype. V is TRBV12-3 or TRBV12-4 and J is TRBJ2-1; TRBD2 agrees at 12 bases. The J segment lost 0 bases and the V segment lost 2 bases, leaving 8 bases of the junction unmatched. The CDR3 contains 19 residues. This CDR3 is CASSLTEGLAGPSYNEQFF. Here the CDR3 DNA reads TGTGCCAGCAGTTTAACGGAGGGACTAGCGGGTCCCTCCTACAATGAGCAGTTCTTC.

This chain joins TRBV7-9 and TRBJ1-1; D not resolved. Trimming stripped 5 bases from V and 5 bases from J, with 3 bases between. This CDR3 is built from 10 residues. The V gene's germline CDR1 is SEHNR and CDR2 FQNEAQ (reference sequence). The CDR3 bases are TGTGCCAGCAGCGTGACTGAAGCTTTCTTT. This sequence encodes CASSVTEAFF.

The chain carries TRBV18 and TRBJ1-5; D is unclear. V dropped 3 bases and J dropped 6 bases, with 15 bases sitting between them. The CDR3 has 15 amino acids. CDR1 is KGHSH, CDR2 LQKENI, per germline. CDR3 nucleotide sequence: TGTGCCAGCTCACCGGGAGGGAGCCCCGGTCAGCCCCAGCATTTT. Translated: CASSPGGSPGQPQHF.

This chain joins TRBV5-1 and TRBJ2-1; TRBD2 matches at 9 bases. V was pared by 0 bases and J by 0 bases, with 10 bases of the junction left unmatched. The CDR3 extends over 19 amino acids. CDR1 is SGHRS, CDR2 YFSETQ, per germline. The CDR3 nucleotides are TGCGCCAGCAGCTTGGGCCTAGCGGGAAAAGGTCGCTCCTACAATGAGCAGTTCTTC. Its protein is CASSLGLAGKGRSYNEQFF.

This sequence joins TRBV12-3 or TRBV12-4 and TRBJ1-4; 9 bases agree with TRBD1. The CDR3 loop spans 14 amino acids. Trimming cost V 7 bases and J 6 bases; bases outside gene matches: 6. CDR3 region: CASNNRGLDEKLFF. CDR3 sequence (DNA): TGTGCCAGCAACAACAGGGGGCTGGATGAAAAACTGTTTTTT.

This rearrangement joins TRBV11-2 to TRBJ2-1, with D perhaps matching TRBD2 (6 bases). Germline V gene lookup returns CDR1 SGHAT and CDR2 FQNNGV. The CDR3 runs 17 residues. V was trimmed by 0 bases and J by 0 bases, leaving 12 bases between them. CDR3 loop: CASSLDLLARSYNEQFF. DNA for the CDR3: TGTGCCAGCAGCTTAGATCTGCTAGCGCGCTCCTACAATGAGCAGTTCTTC.

The chain couples TRBV27 to TRBJ2-1; TRBD2 matches 11 bases. The CDR3 is 14 amino acids. Looked up from germline, CDR1 is MNHEY and CDR2 is SMNVEV (reference sequence). V shed 2 bases and J 15 bases; nucleotides not matched to a gene: 9. The CDR3, as DNA: TGTGCCAGCAGTTTACGGGCACTAGCGGGAGTTCGGTTCTTC. It specifies CASSLRALAGVRFF.

This clonotype was found a few times. This sequence joins TRBV12-3 or TRBV12-4 and TRBJ2-3; D ambiguous. Trimming removed 5 bases from V and 0 bases from J, with 12 bases in between. The CDR3 extends over 15 amino acids. CDR3 DNA: TGTGCCAGCAGTGTCCTATCGGTCAGCACAGATACGCAGTATTTT. It translates to CASSVLSVSTDTQYF.

The genes are TRBV4-1 and TRBJ2-5, with TRBD1 matching over 7 bases. The V and J ends lost 0 bases and 4 bases, in that order; junction bases with no gene match: 11. The CDR3 is 17 amino acids. In germline, CDR1 is MGHRA, CDR2 YSYEKL. This chain's CDR3 is CASSQDGGRGKGETQYF. CDR3 in DNA: TGCGCCAGCAGCCAAGATGGCGGCAGGGGGAAGGGAGAGACCCAGTACTTC.

There are a few counts of this clonotype. This chain joins TRBV29-1 and TRBJ2-5; D is unclear. Per the germline V gene, CDR1 is SQVTM and CDR2 is ANQGSEA. The CDR3 totals 11 residues. V was cut by 6 bases and J by 4 bases, with 9 bases left in between. The CDR3 protein is CSVENRETQYF. In nucleotides, the CDR3 is TGCAGCGTGGAAAACCGAGAGACCCAGTACTTC.

This chain connects TRBV5-1 to TRBJ1-2, with D possibly TRBD1 on 6 matching bases. V was cut by 4 bases and J by 6 bases, with 25 bases left in between. The germline CDR1 and CDR2 sequences are SGHRS and YFSETQ. The CDR3 length is 17 residues. This CDR3 reads CASSPNLGGKLMDGYTF. CDR3 bases: TGCGCCAGCAGCCCCAACTTAGGGGGTAAATTAATGGATGGCTACACCTTC.

The CDR3 bases are TGTGCCACCAGCAGAGACGGGACAGGGGTCTACGAGCAGTACTTC. Encoded protein: CATSRDGTGVYEQYF. This chain uses TRBV15 with TRBJ2-7; the match to TRBD1 covers 10 bases. This CDR3 contains 15 residues. CDR1 is LNHNV, CDR2 YYDKDF, per germline (reference sequence). The trim removed 0 bases at V and 3 bases at J, leaving 2 bases unmatched.

V gene TRBV5-8 combines with J gene TRBJ1-2, with D possibly TRBD1 on 5 matching bases. Germline V lookup: CDR1 SGHTS, CDR2 YDEGEE. The V end lost 6 bases, the J end lost 4 bases, and 16 bases lay between the germline ends. This CDR3 spans 14 amino acids. This CDR3 is CASTTDRGSYGYTF. The CDR3 DNA reads TGTGCCAGCACCACCGACCGGGGGAGCTATGGCTACACCTTC.

In this sample, this clonotype turned up once. The missing conserved phenylalanine or tryptophan at the end of this CDR3 makes a read error likely. CDR3 sequence reads: CATHQGSEQFS. CDR3 DNA: TGTGCCACCCACCAGGGAAGTGAGCAGTTCTCC. The gene calls are TRBV28 and TRBJ2-1; tentatively, D is TRBD1 (5 bases). Deletions cut 10 bases from V and 9 bases from J, with 13 bases between. CDR1 is MDHEN, CDR2 SYDVKM, per germline. This CDR3 contains 11 residues.

V is TRBV18 and J is TRBJ2-3; TRBD2 matches at 8 bases. The V gene end was trimmed by 0 bases and the J gene end by 3 bases; junction bases not matched to a gene: 5. The CDR3 has 16 amino acids. From germline, CDR1 is KGHSH and CDR2 LQKENI. Written as DNA, the CDR3 is TGTGCCAGCTCACCACCAGTTGGCGGGGGGACAGATACGCAGTATTTT. Its translation: CASSPPVGGGTDTQYF.

This chain uses TRBV29-1 with TRBJ1-3; 7 positions agree with TRBD1. CDR1 is SQVTM, CDR2 ANQGSEA, per germline. J lost 7 bases, V lost 5 bases, and 5 bases had no gene match. This CDR3 contains 12 residues. The DNA of the CDR3 is TGCAGCGTTAATGACAGGGTCAACACCATATATTTT. Its protein product is CSVNDRVNTIYF.

This clonotype showed up just a few times. V usage is TRBV29-1 and J usage is TRBJ2-1; D may be TRBD2 (6 bases). V lost 6 bases and J lost 3, with 12 bases in between. CDR3 size: 13 residues. Germline assignment: CDR1 SQVTM and CDR2 ANQGSEA. For the CDR3, the DNA is TGCAGCGTGGACGGCGGGGACTACAATGAGCAGTTCTTC. Amino acid sequence: CSVDGGDYNEQFF.

The table lists this clonotype with a few counts. The rearrangement uses TRBV20-1 and TRBJ2-1; D possibly uses TRBD1 or TRBD2 (5 bases each). Germline lookup yields CDR1 DFQATT and CDR2 SNEGSKA (reference sequence). The CDR3 consists of 15 residues. Trimming took 5 bases from V and 7 from J, leaving 21 bases between them. The CDR3 nucleotides read TGCAGTGCTGGCCGACTGGTCGGATGGGGGAATGAGCAGTTCTTC. Translating gives CSAGRLVGWGNEQFF.

In its sample, this clonotype was seen a few times. This chain uses TRBV29-1 with TRBJ1-5; D remains ambiguous. V lost 4 bases to trimming and J lost 5 bases, with 12 bases between them. Germline V CDR1 and CDR2: SQVTM, ANQGSEA. CDR3 size: 13 residues. CDR3 protein: CSVGGLGDQPQHF. CDR3 bases: TGCAGCGTTGGTGGCTTAGGCGATCAGCCCCAGCATTTT.

This clonotype showed up just a few times. The CDR3 DNA is TGTGCCACCAGACGGGAGACTAAGAACACCGGGGAGCTGTTTTTT. Encoded protein: CATRRETKNTGELFF. V usage is TRBV15 and J usage is TRBJ2-2, with a weak D call TRBD2 (6 bases). Germline assignment: CDR1 LNHNV and CDR2 YYDKDF (reference sequence). CDR3 length equals 15 residues. V gave up 6 bases and J gave up 1 base, with 12 bases separating them.

This clonotype was seen only a few times. The chain uses TRBV6-5 and TRBJ1-1, with no clear D. V dropped 2 bases and J dropped 0 bases, with 10 bases sitting between them. The CDR3 extends over 15 amino acids. Germline CDR1 reads MNHEY; CDR2 reads SVGAGI. The chain's CDR3 is CASSYGSGLNTEAFF. The DNA for the CDR3 is TGTGCCAGCAGTTACGGCTCGGGATTGAACACTGAAGCTTTCTTT.

V is TRBV25-1 and J is TRBJ1-3; D is ambiguous. Looked up from germline, CDR1 is MGHDK and CDR2 is SYGVNS. Trimming left V 6 bases short and J 5 bases short, with 11 bases between. This CDR3 region has 13 residues. This chain's CDR3 is CASSPDGRNTIYF. The CDR3 nucleotides read TGTGCCAGCAGCCCAGACGGGCGAAACACCATATATTTT.

This clonotype was detected many times. The V call is TRBV12-3 or TRBV12-4, the J call TRBJ2-3; 7 bases line up with TRBD1. CDR3 length: 13 amino acids. The V gene end was trimmed by 5 bases and the J gene end by 6 bases; junction bases not matched to a gene: 5. CDR3 nucleotide sequence: TGTGCCAGCAGTATTGACAGGGTGGATACGCAGTATTTT. Its protein product is CASSIDRVDTQYF.

This clonotype has more than one count but fewer than ten. The chain employs TRBV20-1 and TRBJ2-3, with 8 bases aligning to TRBD2. The length of the CDR3 is 17 residues. CDR1 is DFQATT, CDR2 SNEGSKA, per germline (reference sequence). After removal of 3 bases from V and 1 base from J, the junction contained 12 bases not matched to a gene. CDR3 residues: CSASDPTSGLGTDTQYF. CDR3 DNA: TGCAGTGCTAGCGATCCCACTAGCGGACTGGGCACAGATACGCAGTATTTT.